The 15 T cell receptor beta chains below come from one sample, sequenced in a study of blood T cell repertoires in COVID-19. Profiled with immunoSEQ multiplex PCR; TCRdb holds only in-frame clones, not every one. The sample shows fewer than 300,000 clones, about 89% of them seen only once. The sequenced material came from peripheral blood. The receptors here all came from a woman in her 40s who had recovered from COVID-19.

The chain joins TRBV9 to TRBJ1-2; a weak D match, TRBD1 (5 bases). The length of the CDR3 is 15 residues. Per the germline V gene, CDR1 is SGDLS and CDR2 is YYNGEE. The V gene lost 2 bases and the J gene lost 0 bases, with 11 bases spanning the gap. CDR3 DNA: TGTGCCAGCAGCGTGGCTCAGGGCGCTAACTATGGCTACACCTTC. Protein sequence: CASSVAQGANYGYTF.

This clone was found once. The chain uses TRBV11-2 and TRBJ2-2; the match to TRBD2 covers 11 bases. There are 17 residues in the CDR3. V lost 2 bases, J lost 4 bases, and 6 bases stayed unmatched. Germline V gene lookup returns CDR1 SGHAT and CDR2 FQNNGV. In DNA, the CDR3 is TGTGCCAGCAGCTTATTGGCTAGCGGGGGGCCCACCGGGGAGCTGTTTTTT. Its protein product is CASSLLASGGPTGELFF. Together with reference TRBV11-2 and TRBJ2-2, the CDR3 gives the full variable domain: EAGVAQSPRYKIIEKRQSVAFWCNPISGHATLYWYQQILGQGPKLLIQFQNNGVVDDSQLPKDRFSAERLKGVDSTLKIQPAKLEDSAVYLCASSLLASGGPTGELFFGEGSRLTVL.

In this sample, this clone turned up once. The chain joins TRBV2 to TRBJ1-3; D gene ambiguous. The V gene's germline CDR1 is SNHLY and CDR2 FYNNEI. The CDR3 extends over 13 amino acids. V was shortened by 5 bases and J by 0 bases, with 5 bases between the two germline ends. The CDR3 DNA sequence: TGTGCCAGCAGTATGAGCTCTGGAAACACCATATATTTT. Translated: CASSMSSGNTIYF.

The genes are TRBV7-9 and TRBJ1-3; possibly TRBD1 for D (5 bases). The CDR3 has 13 amino acids. Germline assignment: CDR1 SEHNR and CDR2 FQNEAQ (reference sequence). V was clipped by 4 bases and J by 7 bases, with 11 bases between them. CDR3 residues: CASSSWGGNTIYF. CDR3 nucleotides: TGTGCCAGCAGCTCGTGGGGGGGGAACACCATATATTTT. Based on the CDR3 plus reference TRBV7-9 and TRBJ1-3, the full variable domain is DTGVSQNPRHKITKRGQNVTFRCDPISEHNRLYWYRQTLGQGPEFLTYFQNEAQLEKSRLLSDRFSAERPKGSFSTLEIQRTEQGDSAMYLCASSSWGGNTIYFGEGSWLTVV.

The chain carries TRBV27 and TRBJ1-5; no definite D call. Germline CDR1 MNHEY, CDR2 SMNVEV (reference sequence). V lost 3 bases and J 0 bases, leaving 15 bases between the germline ends. The CDR3 spans 17 residues. The CDR3 loop reads CASSFFPPASSNQPQHF. CDR3 bases: TGTGCCAGCAGTTTTTTTCCCCCCGCCAGTAGCAATCAGCCCCAGCATTTT.

The chain joins TRBV7-6 to TRBJ2-7, with 11 bases matching TRBD2. Unmatched junction bases numbered 5, after V lost 1 base and J lost 0 bases. CDR1 SGHVS and CDR2 FNYEAQ come from the germline V gene. CDR3 length equals 17 residues. The CDR3 loop reads CASSLVAGGFSSYEQYF. The CDR3 nucleotides read TGTGCCAGCAGCTTAGTAGCGGGGGGGTTCAGCTCCTACGAGCAGTACTTC.

The chain employs TRBV28 and TRBJ2-7; D call uncertain. The germline V and J ends were trimmed by 3 bases and 0 bases, with 12 bases remaining between them. Per germline, CDR1 MDHEN and CDR2 SYDVKM. The CDR3 extends over 15 amino acids. In DNA, the CDR3 is TGTGCCAGCAGTTTCCCCATACAAGTCTCCTACGAGCAGTACTTC. Its translation is CASSFPIQVSYEQYF.

The chain joins TRBV7-2 to TRBJ2-7; TRBD1 might be the D (6 bases). The CDR3 extends over 13 amino acids. Germline V CDR1 and CDR2: SGHTA, FQGNSA. The CDR3 spells CASSLGAGYRVFV. CDR3 in DNA: TGTGCCAGCAGCTTAGGGGCGGGTTACAGGGTTTTCGTC.

The chain joins TRBV5-1 to TRBJ1-2, with 9 bases lining up with TRBD1. The CDR3 length is 14 residues. The germline V gene has CDR1 SGHRS and CDR2 YFSETQ. The J segment lost 8 bases and the V segment lost 5 bases, leaving 10 bases of the junction unmatched. Written as DNA, the CDR3 is TGCGCCAGCAGTTTTGGACAGGGGACCGACGGCTACACCTTC. As protein: CASSFGQGTDGYTF.

V usage is TRBV5-8 and J usage is TRBJ2-3; possibly TRBD2 for D (6 bases). V lost 5 bases and J lost 0, with 13 bases in between. CDR3 length: 15 amino acids. In germline, CDR1 is SGHTS, CDR2 YDEGEE. The CDR3: CASRVVAGSTDTQYF. In DNA form, the CDR3 reads TGTGCCAGCAGGGTAGTGGCGGGGAGCACAGATACGCAGTATTTT.

CDR3 in amino acids: CASSQGLAGGQGQFF. The CDR3 DNA reads as TGTGCCAGCAGCCAAGGGTTAGCGGGGGGGCAGGGGCAGTTCTTC. V usage is TRBV3-1 (or the pseudogene TRBV3-2) and J usage is TRBJ2-1; the match to TRBD2 covers 11 bases. Germline V gene lookup returns CDR1 LGHDT and CDR2 YNNKEL (reference sequence). The CDR3 contains 15 residues. The V and J ends lost 1 base and 12 bases, in that order; junction bases with no gene match: 8.

The chain uses TRBV15 and TRBJ1-1; a weak D match, TRBD1 (6 bases). The CDR3 has 15 amino acids. The germline V gene encodes CDR1 LNHNV and CDR2 YYDKDF (reference sequence). Trimming shortened V by 0 bases and J by 0 bases, and 8 bases separated the two germline ends. Here the CDR3 reads CATSRDRTVNTEAFF. For the CDR3, the DNA is TGTGCCACCAGCAGAGATCGGACAGTGAACACTGAAGCTTTCTTT. The full variable domain, in which reference TRBV15 and TRBJ1-1 provide the parts outside the CDR3, is DAMVIQNPRYQVTQFGKPVTLSCSQTLNHNVMYWYQQKSSQAPKLLFHYYDKDFNNEADTPDNFQSRRPNTSFCFLDIRSPGLGDTAMYLCATSRDRTVNTEAFFGQGTRLTVV.

The V gene is TRBV18, the J gene TRBJ2-7; 8 nucleotides match TRBD2. Germline lookup yields CDR1 KGHSH and CDR2 LQKENI. V dropped 3 bases and J dropped 5; count of bases not matched to a gene: 12. This CDR3 has 16 amino acids. CDR3 region: CASSPMLSGTRDEQYF. CDR3 DNA: TGTGCCAGCTCACCTATGCTTAGCGGGACGCGGGACGAGCAGTACTTC. Full variable domain (rest looked up from reference TRBV18 and TRBJ2-7): NAGVMQNPRHLVRRRGQEARLRCSPMKGHSHVYWYRQLPEEGLKFMVYLQKENIIDESGMPKERFSAEFPKEGPSILRIQQVVRGDSAAYFCASSPMLSGTRDEQYFGPGTRLTVT.

This rearrangement joins TRBV19 to TRBJ2-3, with unresolved D. The V and J ends lost 5 bases and 4 bases respectively, with 16 bases between them. The CDR3 sequence is 15 residues long. In germline, CDR1 is LNHDA, CDR2 SQIVND (reference sequence). The CDR3 DNA reads TGTGCCAGTAGTTTGGTTCCCCTCTACCCAGATACGCAGTATTTT. As protein: CASSLVPLYPDTQYF.

The gene calls are TRBV5-1 and TRBJ1-1, with D possibly matching TRBD1 (5 bases). CDR1 is SGHRS, CDR2 YFSETQ, per germline. This CDR3 comprises 14 residues. Trimming removed 5 bases at V and 7 bases at J, with 18 bases between. For the CDR3, the DNA is TGCGCCAGCAGTCAGATTGGTGGAGGGGATGAAGCTTTCTTT. This codes for CASSQIGGGDEAFF.